This T cell receptor beta chain was sequenced for a study of CD8+ T cells in alopecia areata. Regarding the study as a whole: Researchers report lesional scalp, most notably alopecia totalis/universalis, outstripped normal scalp in clonality.

Germline CDR1 is MNHNS and CDR2 is SASEGT. The V and J ends lost 6 bases and 5 bases, in that order; junction bases with no gene match: 10. The CDR3 covers 14 residues. This clone was detected a few times. Its target is not known. Extracted from the samples, RNA was reverse transcribed into cDNA to serve as the sequencing template. TCRdb keeps only in-frame clones here, not all; method: immunoSEQ multiplex PCR. The sample includes under 150,000 clones, 50% to 55% seen only once; the top ten take 0.46%. Noted treatment: oral pan-JAK inhibitor, 5-10 mg twice daily. Lesional scalp punch biopsies and peripheral blood were collected from alopecia areata patients.

This clonotype originated in a human donor with alopecia areata. The V and J genes are TRBV6-1 and TRBJ2-7, with 7 positions matching TRBD2. The sequenced sample was CD4+ T cells sorted from blood, obtained at week 4, from a patient treated with tofacitinib. In DNA form, the CDR3 reads TGTGCCAGCAGGAAAATGGAAGCGGGGCACGAGCAGTACTTC. This encodes CASRKMEAGHEQYF.